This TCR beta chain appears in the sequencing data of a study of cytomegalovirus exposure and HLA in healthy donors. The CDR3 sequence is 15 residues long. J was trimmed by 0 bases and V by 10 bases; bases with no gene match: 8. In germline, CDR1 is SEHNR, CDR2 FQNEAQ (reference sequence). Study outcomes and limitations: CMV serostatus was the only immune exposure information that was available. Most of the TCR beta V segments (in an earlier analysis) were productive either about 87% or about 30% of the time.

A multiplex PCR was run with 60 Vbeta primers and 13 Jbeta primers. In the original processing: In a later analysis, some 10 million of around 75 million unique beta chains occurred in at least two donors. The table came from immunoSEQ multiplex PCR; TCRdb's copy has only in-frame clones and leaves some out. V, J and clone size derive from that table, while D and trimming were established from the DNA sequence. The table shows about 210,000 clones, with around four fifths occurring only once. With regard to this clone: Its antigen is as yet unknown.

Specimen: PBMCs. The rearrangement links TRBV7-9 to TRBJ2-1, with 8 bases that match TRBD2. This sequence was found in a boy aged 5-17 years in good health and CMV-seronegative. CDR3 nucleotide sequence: TGTGCCACCTCGTCCGGGACTAGCTCCTACAATGAGCAGTTCTTC. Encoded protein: CATSSGTSSYNEQFF.